A selection of T cell receptor beta chains follows, all from one sample in a study of T cell responses to AZD1222 COVID-19 vaccine. Sequenced by immunoSEQ multiplex PCR; TCRdb stores in-frame clones only, minus some. The sample contains about 190,000 clones, approximately 91% of which appear only once. The specimen comprised peripheral blood, sampled on day 0 of AZD1222 vaccination. The source is an adult in good health. CDR3s include the opening cysteine and the closing phenylalanine or tryptophan. D genes are given only for firm matches. Clone size is stated in some rows and not others, as once, few, many or a class when expanded.

v_gene,j_gene,d_gene,abundance,CDR3nt,CDR3aa
TRBV5-1,TRBJ2-7,TRBD1,NA,TGCGCCAGCAGCTCCTCGACAGGGAGCTCCTACGAGCAGTACTTC,CASSSSTGSSYEQYF
TRBV3-1/TRBV3-2,TRBJ2-3,NA,NA,TGTGCCAGCAGCCATTTCGTGTCAGATACGCAGTATTTT,CASSHFVSDTQYF
TRBV10-3,TRBJ2-3,NA,NA,TGTGCCATCAGTGAGAGGGGAGCCGACACAGATACGCAGTATTTT,CAISERGADTDTQYF
TRBV10-3,TRBJ2-7,NA,NA,TGTGCCATCAGTGAGTCGATGCTATCGGGGGCGGCGCACTCCTACGAGCAGTACTTC,CAISESMLSGAAHSYEQYF
TRBV4-3,TRBJ2-7,NA,NA,TGCGCCAGCAGCCCGTCGACAGGAGACTACGAGCAGTACTTC,CASSPSTGDYEQYF
TRBV6-5,TRBJ2-1,TRBD2,NA,TGTGCCAGCAGTTACGCGGGAGACAATGAGCAGTTCTTC,CASSYAGDNEQFF
TRBV7-9,TRBJ2-5,NA,NA,TGTGCCAGCAGCACTTGGGGAGTGGAGCAAGAGACCCAGTACTTC,CASSTWGVEQETQYF
TRBV6-2/TRBV6-3,TRBJ2-5,NA,NA,TGTGCCAGCAGTTACTACAGGGAAGAGACCCAGTACTTC,CASSYYREETQYF
TRBV6-1,TRBJ1-1,NA,NA,TGTGCCAGCAGTGAAGTATATAGGGTCGGTGGCACTGAAGCTTTCTTT,CASSEVYRVGGTEAFF
TRBV7-2,TRBJ2-7,TRBD2,NA,TGTGCCAGCAGCCTCCAGCGGGGGGCTAACTACGAGCAGTACTTC,CASSLQRGANYEQYF
TRBV11-3,TRBJ2-3,TRBD1,NA,TGTGCCAGCAGCTCTGGAGGACAGGTCACAGATACGCAGTATTTT,CASSSGGQVTDTQYF
TRBV28,TRBJ2-1,NA,NA,TGTGCCAGCAGATCGGCCCCGGGAGCCAATGAGCAGTTCTTC,CASRSAPGANEQFF
TRBV7-3,TRBJ2-1,TRBD2,few,TGTGCCAGCAGCGGGACTAGTCATGAGCAGTTCTTC,CASSGTSHEQFF
TRBV7-8,TRBJ2-6,NA,NA,TGTGCCAGCAGCTTAGTAACAGGGCCCCTCTCTGGGGCCAACGTCCTGACTTTC,CASSLVTGPLSGANVLTF
TRBV11-2,TRBJ1-6,TRBD1,NA,TGTGCCAGCAGCTTCTCGACGGACAGGGCTTCACCCCTCCACTTT,CASSFSTDRASPLHF
TRBV4-3,TRBJ1-6,NA,NA,TGCGCCAGCAGCCAAGCCGGGCAGGGTTCACCCCTCCACTTT,CASSQAGQGSPLHF
TRBV2,TRBJ2-1,TRBD2,once,TGTGCCATTTCAGCGGGGTACAATGAGCAGTTCTTC,CAISAGYNEQFF
TRBV5-1,TRBJ2-7,TRBD1,NA,TGCGCCAGCAGCTCCTGGACAGGCTCCTACGAGCAGTACTTC,CASSSWTGSYEQYF
TRBV4-2,TRBJ2-3,NA,NA,TGTGCCAGCTGGGGAGCGGATACCACAGATACGCAGTATTTT,CASWGADTTDTQYF
TRBV10-1,TRBJ1-1,NA,NA,TGCGCCAGCAGTGAGTCGGCAGGGCAAAACACTGAAGCTTTCTTT,CASSESAGQNTEAFF
TRBV7-8,TRBJ1-2,NA,NA,TGTGCCAGCAGCTTGGAGGGGAGTAGATATGGCTACACCTTC,CASSLEGSRYGYTF
TRBV10-3,TRBJ2-3,NA,once,TGTGCCACCCGGGGCGCGGAGACTGATACGCAGTATTTT,CATRGAETDTQYF
TRBV19,TRBJ2-7,TRBD2,NA,TGTGCCAGTAGTCTTAGCGGGGGGTCCTACGAGCAGTACTTC,CASSLSGGSYEQYF
TRBV5-1,TRBJ1-4,NA,NA,TGCGCCAGCAGCTTACAACCAACTAATGAAAAACTGTTTTTT,CASSLQPTNEKLFF
TRBV3-1/TRBV3-2,TRBJ1-1,NA,NA,TGTGCCAGCAGCCAAGACCCCCCGTTGAGCACTGAAGCTTTCTTT,CASSQDPPLSTEAFF
TRBV6-5,TRBJ1-1,NA,once,TGTGCCAGCAGTCGTTCTGAAGCTTTCTTT,CASSRSEAFF
TRBV5-1,TRBJ2-1,TRBD1,few,TGCGCCAGCAAAGAAACAGGGGTGGATGAGCAGTTCTTC,CASKETGVDEQFF
TRBV6-5,TRBJ1-5,NA,NA,TGTGCCAGCAGTTACTCTCTAGGGAATCAGCCCCAGCATTTT,CASSYSLGNQPQHF
TRBV5-6,TRBJ2-7,NA,NA,TGTGCCAGCAGCTTGAACCACTACGAGCAGTACTTC,CASSLNHYEQYF
TRBV7-3,TRBJ2-2,NA,NA,TGTGCCAGCAGCTTAAGAAGCACCGGGGAGCTGTTTTTT,CASSLRSTGELFF
TRBV4-1,TRBJ1-3,TRBD1,NA,TGCGCCAGCAGCCAACTAATGGGGACAGGCTACTCTGGAAACACCATATATTTT,CASSQLMGTGYSGNTIYF